A selection of T cell receptor beta chains follows, all from one sample in a study of T-cell reconstitution after alpha-beta-depleted transplantation in children. Using its own MiXCR run on the PCR reads, TCRdb lists one record per CDR3 protein. Of some 140,000 distinct CDR3 sequences listed, about a tenth are singletons. Sequenced here: PBMCs, mostly from graft donor cells, sampled 180 days after TCRalphabeta/CD19-depleted stem cell transplant. The receptors here all came from a girl under three years old who had a stem cell transplant for combined immunodeficiency, so the T cells may come from the graft donor. Both conserved end residues are part of each CDR3. A D gene is named only where the DNA matches it firmly. For some rows the clone size is stated as once, few or many, or as a class when expanded; others skip it.

J gene	D gene	CDR3 length	clone size	V gene	CDR3 DNA	CDR3 protein
TRBJ2-2	TRBD1	18	many	TRBV20-1	TGCAGTGCTAGAGATCCACCGTGGACAGGGGGGAGCACCGGGGAGCTGTTTTTT	CSARDPPWTGGSTGELFF
TRBJ2-4	TRBD2	19	few	TRBV12-3/TRBV12-4	TGTGCCAGCAGTTTATTTCTTCTAGCGGGCCCGAGAGCCAAAAACATTCAGTACTTC	CASSLFLLAGPRAKNIQYF
TRBJ2-1	TRBD2	17	.	TRBV20-1	TGCAGTGCTAACCTACCTTGGGGCGGGAGCTCCTACAATGAGCAGTTCTTC	CSANLPWGGSSYNEQFF
TRBJ2-5	TRBD2	16	.	TRBV12-3/TRBV12-4	TGTGCCAGCAGTTTTGGTAGCGGGGAGCACCAAGAGACCCAGTACTTC	CASSFGSGEHQETQYF
TRBJ2-3	.	16	few	TRBV5-6	TGTGCCAGCAGCTGGACCTCAGCAGGACCCACAGATACGCAGTATTTT	CASSWTSAGPTDTQYF
TRBJ1-2	.	12	few	TRBV10-2	TGCGCCAGCAGTATGGACAGCGGGGGCTACACCTTC	CASSMDSGGYTF
TRBJ1-5	.	14	.	TRBV12-3/TRBV12-4	TGTGCCAGCAGTTTATATGCTGTAGGTCAGCCCCAGCATTTT	CASSLYAVGQPQHF
TRBJ2-2	.	14	.	TRBV20-1	TGCAGTGCTAGAGATTGGGGTTACACCGGGGAGCTGTTTTTT	CSARDWGYTGELFF
TRBJ1-1	.	16	few	TRBV7-8	TGTGCCAGCAGCTTAATGGTGATCAGGGTAAAGGCTGAAGCTTTCTTT	CASSLMVIRVKAEAFF
TRBJ2-1	TRBD1	14	many	TRBV20-1	TGCAGTGCCGTCGGACAGGGACTCTACAATGAGCAGTTCTTC	CSAVGQGLYNEQFF
TRBJ1-6	.	15	many	TRBV9	TGTGCCAGCAGCGGGGGCGGGGGGGCGCGTTCACCCCTCCACTTT	CASSGGGGARSPLHF
TRBJ1-1	.	14	few	TRBV12-3/TRBV12-4	TGTGCCAGCGTGGGGGTCGGGGGAGGGAGGCCAGCTTTCTTT	CASVGVGGGRPAFF
TRBJ1-2	TRBD1	14	few	TRBV5-1	TGCGCCAGCAGCTGGACCGGGACAGGGGCAGGCTACACCTTC	CASSWTGTGAGYTF
TRBJ1-1	.	16	many	TRBV6-5	TGTGCCAGCAGCAACTCATATGGCCTCATGAACACTGAAGCTTTCTTT	CASSNSYGLMNTEAFF
TRBJ2-1	TRBD1	14	.	TRBV12-3/TRBV12-4	TGTGCCAGCAGCGGGACAGGGGTTAACAATGAGCAGTTCTTC	CASSGTGVNNEQFF
TRBJ2-7	.	12	.	TRBV10-3	TGTGCCACCGCCCGGGAAGTTTTACAGCAGTACTTC	CATAREVLQQYF
TRBJ2-1	TRBD1	18	once	TRBV12-3/TRBV12-4	TGTGCCAGCAGTACTCACGACAGGGGGTTACGATCCTACAATGAGCAGTTCTTC	CASSTHDRGLRSYNEQFF
TRBJ2-3	TRBD2	16	.	TRBV29-1	TGCAGCGTTGAATGGACTAGCGGGGTGATCACAGATACGCAGTATTTT	CSVEWTSGVITDTQYF
TRBJ2-1	.	16	few	TRBV12-3/TRBV12-4	TGTGCCAGCAGTACCTCTTGGGCCGGCTCAGTCTATGAGCAGTTCTTC	CASSTSWAGSVYEQFF
TRBJ2-6	TRBD1	21	.	TRBV7-6	TGTGCCAGCAGCTTGCACACCATTTACGGGACAGGGGTCTCTGGGGCCAACGTCCTGACTTTC	CASSLHTIYGTGVSGANVLTF
TRBJ2-3	TRBD1	15	few	TRBV7-2	TGTGCCAGCAGCCCAGGGACAGCGAGCACAGATACGCAGTATTTT	CASSPGTASTDTQYF
TRBJ2-1	.	13	many	TRBV30	TGTGCCTGGAGTGTAAATGTGGTTAATGAGCAGTTCTTC	CAWSVNVVNEQFF
TRBJ2-1	.	17	.	TRBV30	TGTGCCTGGAGTACTCTATCCGGGGGAATAGTATACAATGAGCAGTTCTTC	CAWSTLSGGIVYNEQFF
TRBJ2-2	.	14	few	TRBV7-2	TGTGCCAGCAGCTCCCATTGGTACACCGGGGAGCTGTTTTTT	CASSSHWYTGELFF
TRBJ2-3	TRBD1	17	few	TRBV27	TGTGCCAGCAGTTTAACGCGGACAGGGCCGGCCACAGATACGCAGTATTTT	CASSLTRTGPATDTQYF
TRBJ2-5	TRBD1	15	many	TRBV20-1	TGCAGTGCTAGTCGGGACAGGGGAGTAAGGGAGACCCAGTACTTC	CSASRDRGVRETQYF
TRBJ1-2	.	10	few	TRBV29-1	TGCAGCGTTGGAGGGGAGGGCTACACCTTC	CSVGGEGYTF
TRBJ2-5	TRBD2	17	few	TRBV6-5	TGTGCCAGCAGTTATTCCAGGACTAGCGGGATGCAAGAGACCCAGTACTTC	CASSYSRTSGMQETQYF
TRBJ2-7	.	14	.	TRBV20-1	TGCAGTGCTCCCTCCTGGAGCGGGTCAGGCGAGCAGTACTTC	CSAPSWSGSGEQYF
TRBJ2-5	TRBD1	15	few	TRBV12-3/TRBV12-4	TGTGCCAGCAGTATCAGGACAGGCTACCAAGAGACCCAGTACTTC	CASSIRTGYQETQYF
TRBJ2-7	TRBD1	14	few	TRBV15	TGTGCCACCAGCAGAGTAGACAGGGCCAGCAAGCAGTACTTC	CATSRVDRASKQYF
TRBJ1-1	.	13	.	TRBV6-1	TGTGCCAGTTCACGGTTTTTGAACACTGAAGCTTTCTTT	CASSRFLNTEAFF
TRBJ1-2	TRBD1	16	few	TRBV12-3/TRBV12-4	TGTGCCAGCAGTTTAACAGGGGGCTCCTTCACCTATGGCTACACCTTC	CASSLTGGSFTYGYTF